This T cell receptor (beta chain) was captured in a study of cytomegalovirus exposure and HLA in healthy donors. The study, taken as a whole, reports: TCR beta sequences numbering fewer than 20,000 were associated with HLA alleles at 0.05 false discovery rate in a later analysis. The study designated about 160 TCR beta chains cytomegalovirus-associated. Later on, analysis showed that most CMV-associated TCR beta chains appeared to be HLA-restricted.

The PCR had 60 Vbeta and 13 Jbeta primers. Original methodology: Later reanalysis found 70 million to 95 million unique TCR beta chains, 10 million to 12 million of them shared. Here immunoSEQ multiplex PCR was the method, and the copy in TCRdb shows in-frame clones only, minus some. D and trimming come from the DNA, and the V and J calls and clone size come from that table. Seen here are almost 90,000 clones, 85% observed once, and the top ten hold approximately 7.4%. Remarks on this clone: Its target is unknown.

Trimming shortened V by 0 bases and J by 0 bases, and 8 bases separated the two germline ends. Germline lookup yields CDR1 MNHNS and CDR2 SASEGT. This CDR3 has 15 residues. The gene calls are TRBV6-1 and TRBJ1-2; TRBD1 is a possible D gene (6 bases). The material sequenced was PBMCs. The source of this sequence is a man between 35 and 55 years old in good health and CMV-seropositive. CDR3 coding DNA: TGTGCCAGCAGTGAAGCGTCAGGGGCTAACTATGGCTACACCTTC. This codes for CASSEASGANYGYTF.